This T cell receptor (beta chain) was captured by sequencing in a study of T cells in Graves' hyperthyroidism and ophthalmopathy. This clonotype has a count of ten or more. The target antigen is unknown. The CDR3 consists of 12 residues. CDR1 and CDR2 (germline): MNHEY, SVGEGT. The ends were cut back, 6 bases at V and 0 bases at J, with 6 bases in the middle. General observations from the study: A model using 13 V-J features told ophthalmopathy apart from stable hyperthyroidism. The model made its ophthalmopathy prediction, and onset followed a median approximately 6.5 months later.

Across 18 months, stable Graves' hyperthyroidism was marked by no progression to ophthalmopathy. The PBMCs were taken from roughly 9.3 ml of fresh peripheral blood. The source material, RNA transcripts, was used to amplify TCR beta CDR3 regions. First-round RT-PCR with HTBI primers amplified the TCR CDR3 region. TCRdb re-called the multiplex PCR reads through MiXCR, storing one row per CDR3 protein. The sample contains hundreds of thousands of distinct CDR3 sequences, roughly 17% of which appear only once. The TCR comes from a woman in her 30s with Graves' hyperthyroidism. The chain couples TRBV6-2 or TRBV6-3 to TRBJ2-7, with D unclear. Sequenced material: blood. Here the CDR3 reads CASRGNSYEQYF. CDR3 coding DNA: TGTGCCAGCAGAGGCAACTCCTACGAGCAGTACTTC.